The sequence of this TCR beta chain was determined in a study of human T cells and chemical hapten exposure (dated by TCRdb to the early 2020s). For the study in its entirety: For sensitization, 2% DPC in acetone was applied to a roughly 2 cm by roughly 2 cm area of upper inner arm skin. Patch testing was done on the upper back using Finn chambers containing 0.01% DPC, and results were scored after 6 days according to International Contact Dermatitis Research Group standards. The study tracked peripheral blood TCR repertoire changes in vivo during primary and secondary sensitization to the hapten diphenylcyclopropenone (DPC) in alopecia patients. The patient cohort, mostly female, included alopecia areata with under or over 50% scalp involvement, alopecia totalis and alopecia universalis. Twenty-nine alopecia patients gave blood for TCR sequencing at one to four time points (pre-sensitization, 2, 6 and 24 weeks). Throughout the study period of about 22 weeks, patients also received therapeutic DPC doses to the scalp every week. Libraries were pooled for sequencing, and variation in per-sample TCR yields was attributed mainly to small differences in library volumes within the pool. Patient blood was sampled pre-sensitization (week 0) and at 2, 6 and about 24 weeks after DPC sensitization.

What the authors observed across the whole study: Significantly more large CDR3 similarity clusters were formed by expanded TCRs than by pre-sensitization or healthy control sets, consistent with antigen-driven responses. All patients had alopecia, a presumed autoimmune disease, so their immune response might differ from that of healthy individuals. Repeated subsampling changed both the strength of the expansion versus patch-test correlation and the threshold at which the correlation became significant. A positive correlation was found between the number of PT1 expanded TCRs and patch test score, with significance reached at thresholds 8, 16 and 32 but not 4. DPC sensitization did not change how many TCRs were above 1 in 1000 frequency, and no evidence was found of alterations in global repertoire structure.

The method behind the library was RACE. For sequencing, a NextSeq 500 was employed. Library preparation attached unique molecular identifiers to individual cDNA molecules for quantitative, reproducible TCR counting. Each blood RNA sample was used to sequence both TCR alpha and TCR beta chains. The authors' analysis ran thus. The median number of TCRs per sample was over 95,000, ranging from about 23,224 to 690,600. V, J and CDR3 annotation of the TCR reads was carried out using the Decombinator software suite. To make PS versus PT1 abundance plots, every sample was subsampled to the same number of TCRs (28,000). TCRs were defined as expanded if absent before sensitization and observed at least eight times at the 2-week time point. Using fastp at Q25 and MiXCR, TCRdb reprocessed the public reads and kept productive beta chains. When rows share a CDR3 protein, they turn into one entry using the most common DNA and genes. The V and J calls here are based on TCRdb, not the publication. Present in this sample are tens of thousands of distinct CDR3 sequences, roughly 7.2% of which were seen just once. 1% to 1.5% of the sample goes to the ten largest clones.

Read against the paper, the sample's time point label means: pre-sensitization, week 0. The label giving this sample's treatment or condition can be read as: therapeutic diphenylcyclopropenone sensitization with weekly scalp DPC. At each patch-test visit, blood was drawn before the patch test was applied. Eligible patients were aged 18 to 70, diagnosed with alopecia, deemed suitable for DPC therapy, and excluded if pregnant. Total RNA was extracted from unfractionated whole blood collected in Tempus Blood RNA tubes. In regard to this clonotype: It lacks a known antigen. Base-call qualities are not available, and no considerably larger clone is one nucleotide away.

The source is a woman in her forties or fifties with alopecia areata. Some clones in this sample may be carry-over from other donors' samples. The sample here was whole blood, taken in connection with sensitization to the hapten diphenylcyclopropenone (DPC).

The nucleotides read TGTGCCAGCAGCGGACAGGGGGCCTTGACTAGCAGCTACGAGCAGTACTTC. Its protein reads: CASSGQGALTSSYEQYF. This receptor chain uses TRBV11-3 and TRBJ2-7, and 11 bases in between align with TRBD1. Germline trimming amounts to 5 bases on V and 3 bases on J, with 12 as the count of junction bases outside the gene matches. For CDR1 and CDR2, the germline V gene lists SGHNT and YENEEA. Including the terminal cysteine and phenylalanine, the CDR3 comprises 17 residues. Only the CDR3 portion is preserved as DNA: 51 bases, with reading frame beginning at the first base.